The 19 T cell receptor beta chains presented below share a single source sample, sequenced in a study of a mutant IDH1 vaccine in newly diagnosed glioma. The time point is: baseline, week 1 (first vaccination visit). Treatment described: pre-vaccination baseline after standard-of-care therapy. Repertoires were generated with immunoSEQ multiplex PCR, while TCRdb's copy carries only in-frame clones and drops some. The profile shows 60,000 to 85,000 clones, approximately 85% of them singletons. This specimen consisted of PBMCs, obtained from a glioma patient treated with radiotherapy, temozolomide or both. The receptors here all came from a man aged 50-59 years with glioma.

The J gene is TRBJ2-3, the V gene TRBV4-3; D gene ambiguous. The germline V gene encodes CDR1 LGHNA and CDR2 YSLEER. The CDR3 runs to 15 residues. The V and J ends lost 0 bases and 1 base respectively, with 8 bases between them. For the CDR3, the DNA is TGCGCCAGCAGCCAAGATCGCCAAGGCACAGATACGCAGTATTTT. It yields the protein CASSQDRQGTDTQYF.

The CDR3 reads CSARGGQPQHF. Written as DNA, the CDR3 is TGCAGTGCTAGAGGGGGACAGCCCCAGCATTTT. V and J are TRBV20-1 and TRBJ1-5; no reliable D call. CDR1 and CDR2 from the germline V gene are DFQATT and SNEGSKA (reference sequence). This CDR3 contains 11 residues. V was trimmed by 1 base and J by 7 bases, leaving 5 bases between them.

The chain employs TRBV2 and TRBJ2-7; the match to TRBD1 covers 11 bases. CDR3 length: 14 residues. The trim removed 5 bases at V and 6 bases at J, leaving 6 bases unmatched. Germline V gives CDR1 SNHLY, CDR2 FYNNEI. The CDR3 DNA reads as TGTGCCAGCAGTCCAAGGACAGGGGGCGCCGAGCAGTACTTC. It encodes CASSPRTGGAEQYF.

The chain employs TRBV2 and TRBJ1-5, with 11 bases lining up with TRBD1. Germline V gene lookup returns CDR1 SNHLY and CDR2 FYNNEI. This CDR3 region has 15 residues. V lost 2 bases to trimming and J lost 11 bases; unmatched junction nucleotides: 8. CDR3 region: CASSERDRGVASQHF. The CDR3 coding sequence is TGTGCCAGCAGTGAAAGGGACAGGGGGGTAGCGTCCCAGCATTTT.

The gene calls are TRBV5-1 and TRBJ2-7; 10 nucleotides line up with TRBD2. The CDR3 is made up of 14 amino acids. Germline loops: CDR1 SGHRS, CDR2 YFSETQ. V shed 4 bases and J 2 bases; nucleotides not matched to a gene: 3. The DNA of the CDR3 is TGCGCCAGCAGCCGGACTAGCGGTCCCTACGAGCAGTACTTC. Protein sequence: CASSRTSGPYEQYF.

This chain connects TRBV6-1 to TRBJ2-1, with 8 nucleotides matching TRBD2. CDR1 is MNHNS, CDR2 SASEGT, per germline. The CDR3 runs 16 residues. V lost 1 base, J lost 3 bases, and 5 bases stayed unmatched. CDR3 nucleotides: TGTGCCAGCAGTGAAGGGAAGACTAGCGTCTACAATGAGCAGTTCTTC. It encodes CASSEGKTSVYNEQFF.

The rearrangement links TRBV5-1 to TRBJ1-5; 7 bases align to TRBD1. The CDR3 consists of 15 residues. CDR1 is SGHRS, CDR2 YFSETQ, per germline. Losses at the gene ends were 4 bases for V and 3 bases for J; bases not matched to a gene: 7. CDR3 residues: CASSPGQPLNQPQHF. The CDR3 DNA sequence: TGCGCCAGCAGCCCGGGACAGCCCCTCAATCAGCCCCAGCATTTT.

The chain employs TRBV5-1 and TRBJ1-1; D unresolved. Germline lookup yields CDR1 SGHRS and CDR2 YFSETQ. V lost 3 bases and J lost 4, with 13 bases in between. This CDR3 contains 14 residues. The CDR3 DNA reads TGCGCCAGCAGCTCCGGGGAGAGAACCACTGAAGCTTTCTTT. This codes for CASSSGERTTEAFF.

The chain joins TRBV28 to TRBJ1-5; D unclear. This CDR3 comprises 14 residues. V shed 4 bases and J shed 9 bases, with 16 bases lying between them. Germline CDR1 is MDHEN and CDR2 is SYDVKM. As DNA, the CDR3 is TGTGCCAGCAGTTCCGGACCGGGGTCGAGGCCCCAGCATTTT. Its translation: CASSSGPGSRPQHF.

The genes are TRBV5-1 and TRBJ2-7, with TRBD1 matching 10 bases. The CDR3 length is 15 residues. Germline V lookup: CDR1 SGHRS, CDR2 YFSETQ. Germline trimming cut 4 bases from V and 4 bases from J; bases unmatched to any gene: 8. CDR3 loop: CASSTGQGIWYEQYF. The CDR3 region has the DNA TGCGCCAGCAGCACGGGACAGGGGATCTGGTACGAGCAGTACTTC.

The chain has TRBV29-1 and TRBJ2-5; tentatively, D is TRBD2 (6 bases). Trimming removed 6 bases at V and 5 bases at J, with 13 bases between. In germline, CDR1 is SQVTM, CDR2 ANQGSEA. The CDR3 consists of 12 residues. Here the CDR3 DNA reads TGCAGCGTCCGGCGGGGTCGGGAGACCCAGTACTTC. Its translation is CSVRRGRETQYF.

A note on this clone: Sequence at one end of the junction differs from germline and may be a read error. The chain has TRBV5-1 and TRBJ1-1, with a tentative D call TRBD1 (6 bases). The length of the CDR3 is 15 residues. Germline V gene lookup returns CDR1 SGHRS and CDR2 YFSETQ. CDR3 in amino acids: CASSQNREEDTETFF. In nucleotides, the CDR3 is TGCGCCAGCAGCCAGAACAGGGAAGAGGACACTGAAACTTTCTTT.

This clone came up a few times. V usage is TRBV11-3 and J usage is TRBJ2-2; D unclear. V lost 4 bases to trimming and J lost 7 bases, with 13 bases between them. The CDR3 runs to 14 residues. From germline, CDR1 is SGHNT and CDR2 YENEEA. The CDR3 coding sequence is TGTGCCAGCAGCTCTTCGGGTACCGGCGGGGAGCTGTTTTTT. It encodes CASSSSGTGGELFF.

The V call is TRBV15, the J call TRBJ1-6; 8 positions match TRBD1. Germline V lookup: CDR1 LNHNV, CDR2 YYDKDF (reference sequence). This CDR3 has 16 residues. J gave up 10 bases and V 0 bases, and 8 bases lay outside the gene matches. CDR3 sequence reads: CATSRDRQGAGSPLHF. CDR3 sequence (DNA): TGTGCCACCAGCAGAGATAGGCAGGGGGCAGGATCACCCCTCCACTTT. Filled out from reference TRBV15 and TRBJ1-6, the complete variable domain reads DAMVIQNPRYQVTQFGKPVTLSCSQTLNHNVMYWYQQKSSQAPKLLFHYYDKDFNNEADTPDNFQSRRPNTSFCFLDIRSPGLGDTAMYLCATSRDRQGAGSPLHFGNGTRLTVT.

The J gene is TRBJ2-2, the V gene TRBV28, with D possibly being TRBD2 (6 bases). CDR1 and CDR2 (germline): MDHEN, SYDVKM. The CDR3 has 16 residues. The germline V and J ends were trimmed by 5 bases and 4 bases, with 17 bases remaining between them. In nucleotides, the CDR3 is TGTGCCAGCAGTCCCTATGGGGGGAAAGGCACCGGGGAGCTGTTTTTT. Amino acids: CASSPYGGKGTGELFF.

The chain is built from TRBV14 and TRBJ1-2; TRBD1 might be the D (6 bases). This CDR3 has 12 amino acids. V was trimmed by 3 bases and J by 4 bases, leaving 6 bases between them. Germline assignment: CDR1 SGHDN and CDR2 FVKESK. The CDR3 sequence is CASSQTGYGYTF. The CDR3 DNA sequence: TGTGCCAGCAGCCAGACAGGCTATGGCTACACCTTC.

This chain uses TRBV19 with TRBJ2-6; D is uncertain. CDR3 size: 14 residues. CDR1 is LNHDA and CDR2 is SQIVND in the germline V gene (reference sequence). V was shortened by 4 bases and J by 0 bases, with 4 bases between the two germline ends. CDR3: CASSTRSGANVLTF. The CDR3 coding sequence is TGTGCCAGTAGTACACGCTCTGGGGCCAACGTCCTGACTTTC.

The J gene is TRBJ2-7, the V gene TRBV7-9; 8 bases line up with TRBD1. V gave up 5 bases and J gave up 3 bases; unmatched junction bases: 6. The CDR3 consists of 14 residues. Germline CDR1 SEHNR, CDR2 FQNEAQ (reference sequence). This CDR3 is CASSRRDRNYEQYF. The DNA of the CDR3 is TGTGCCAGCAGCCGCCGGGACAGGAACTACGAGCAGTACTTC.

The CDR3 DNA is TGTGCCAGCAGCTTGTACGGGCGGGAGGACACCGGGGAGCTGTTTTTT. It yields the protein CASSLYGREDTGELFF. J is TRBJ2-2 and V is TRBV5-6; 8 bases align to TRBD2. V lost 1 base and J lost 3; bases outside the gene matches: 5. The CDR3 has 16 amino acids. Germline values: CDR1 SGHDT, CDR2 YYEEEE.